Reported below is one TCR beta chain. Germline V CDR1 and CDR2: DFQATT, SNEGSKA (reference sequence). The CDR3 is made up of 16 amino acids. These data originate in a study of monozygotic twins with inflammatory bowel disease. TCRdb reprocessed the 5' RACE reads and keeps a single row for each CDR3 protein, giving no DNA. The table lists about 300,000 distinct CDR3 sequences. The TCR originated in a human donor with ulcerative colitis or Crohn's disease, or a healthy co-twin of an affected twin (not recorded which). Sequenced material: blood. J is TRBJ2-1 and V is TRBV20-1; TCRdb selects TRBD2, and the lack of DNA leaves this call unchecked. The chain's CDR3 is CSARASGGSSYNEQFF.